This T cell receptor (beta chain) was sequenced in a study of T cell responses to AZD1222 COVID-19 vaccine. J gave up 3 bases and V 1 base, and 3 bases lay outside the gene matches. This CDR3 has 16 amino acids. Germline V gene sequence: CDR1 LNHDA, CDR2 SQIVND (reference sequence). Assay: immunoSEQ multiplex PCR; the TCRdb copy retains only in-frame clones and omits some. The data contain some 120,000 clones, around nine tenths of them singletons. The receptor comes from an adult in good health. This specimen was peripheral blood, taken on day 0 of AZD1222 vaccination. V is TRBV19 and J is TRBJ2-1; 10 bases agree with TRBD1. The chain's CDR3 is CASSIGQGAGYNEQFF. In DNA, the CDR3 is TGTGCCAGTAGTATAGGACAGGGGGCGGGCTACAATGAGCAGTTCTTC.